This TCR beta chain was sequenced for a study of blood T cells in healthy people across ages. Whole-study results and caveats: CMV infection status of these donors was not known.

This CDR3 is 15 amino acids long. With 7 bases clipped from V and 9 bases from J, the junction kept 15 bases outside the gene matches. In its sample, this clonotype was seen a few times. Its antigen remains unknown. The use of a sample-barcoded 5' primer and a J-beta primer mix characterized a second PCR of about 7 to 12 cycles. TCRdb itself ran the 5' RACE reads through MiXCR, one entry per CDR3 protein. The sample has 1.8 million or so distinct CDR3 sequences; about 39% are singletons. The V call is TRBV12-3 or TRBV12-4, the J call TRBJ2-5, with 9 bases that match TRBD1. Sequenced material: blood. The TCR originated in a human donor in good health. The chain's CDR3 is CASTSGSGQGVSQYF. DNA for the CDR3: TGTGCCAGCACTTCGGGGTCGGGACAGGGTGTTTCCCAGTACTTC.